This TCR beta chain was identified during a study of chemoradiotherapy in HPV16-positive cancers. Study findings and constraints: Candidate HPV-specific clones and E7-related TCR motifs grew in tumor during treatment.

Germline V gene lookup returns CDR1 SGHRS and CDR2 YFSETQ. The CDR3 spans 14 residues. V dropped 0 bases and J dropped 5 bases, with 9 bases sitting between them. Only in-frame clones appear in the TCRdb table, and some are missing; sequencing was by immunoSEQ multiplex PCR. Here the sample spans 20,000 to 25,000 clones, 70% to 90% being singletons. Comment on this clone: Its antigen is currently unknown.

The material sequenced was blood, taken from a patient who underwent chemoradiotherapy. The clonotype originates from a human donor with HPV-associated anogenital cancer. This sequence joins TRBV5-1 and TRBJ1-3; possible D gene TRBD1, 5 bases. CDR3 region: CASSLGTSRNTIYF. The CDR3 DNA sequence: TGCGCCAGCAGCTTGGGGACATCTAGAAACACCATATATTTT.